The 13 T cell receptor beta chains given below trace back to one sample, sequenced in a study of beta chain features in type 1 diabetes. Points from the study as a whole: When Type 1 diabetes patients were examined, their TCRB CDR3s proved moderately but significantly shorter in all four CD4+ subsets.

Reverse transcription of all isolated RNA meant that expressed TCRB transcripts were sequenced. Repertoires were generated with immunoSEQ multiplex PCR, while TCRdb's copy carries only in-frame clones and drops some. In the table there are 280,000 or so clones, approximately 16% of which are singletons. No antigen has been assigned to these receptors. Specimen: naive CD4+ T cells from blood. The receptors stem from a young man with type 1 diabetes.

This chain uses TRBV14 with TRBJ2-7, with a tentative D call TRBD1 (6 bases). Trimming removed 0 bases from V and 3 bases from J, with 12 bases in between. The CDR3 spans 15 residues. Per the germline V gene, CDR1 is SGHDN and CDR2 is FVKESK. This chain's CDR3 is CASSQEGRGYYEQYF. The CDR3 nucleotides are TGTGCCAGCAGCCAAGAGGGTAGGGGGTACTACGAGCAGTACTTC.

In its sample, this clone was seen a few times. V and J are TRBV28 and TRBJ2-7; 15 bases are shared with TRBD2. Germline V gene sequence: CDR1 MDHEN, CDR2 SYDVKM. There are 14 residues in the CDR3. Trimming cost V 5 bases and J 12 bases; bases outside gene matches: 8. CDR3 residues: CASSPRTSGRATYF. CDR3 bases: TGTGCCAGCAGTCCACGGACTAGCGGGAGGGCGACGTACTTC. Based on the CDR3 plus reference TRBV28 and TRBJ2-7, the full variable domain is DVKVTQSSRYLVKRTGEKVFLECVQDMDHENMFWYRQDPGLGLRLIYFSYDVKMKEKGDIPEGYSVSREKKERFSLILESASTNQTSMYLCASSPRTSGRATYFGPGTRLTVT.

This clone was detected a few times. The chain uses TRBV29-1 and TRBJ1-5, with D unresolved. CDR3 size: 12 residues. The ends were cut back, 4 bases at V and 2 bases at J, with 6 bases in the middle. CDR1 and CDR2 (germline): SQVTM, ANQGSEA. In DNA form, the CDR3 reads TGCAGCGTTGGGGGAGGCAATCAGCCCCAGCATTTT. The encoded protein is CSVGGGNQPQHF.

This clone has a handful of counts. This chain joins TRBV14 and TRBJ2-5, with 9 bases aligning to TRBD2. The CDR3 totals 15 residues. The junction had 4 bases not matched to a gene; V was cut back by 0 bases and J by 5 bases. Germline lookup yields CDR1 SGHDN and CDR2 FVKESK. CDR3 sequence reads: CASSQEGLAGETQYF. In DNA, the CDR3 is TGTGCCAGCAGCCAAGAGGGGCTAGCGGGGGAGACCCAGTACTTC.

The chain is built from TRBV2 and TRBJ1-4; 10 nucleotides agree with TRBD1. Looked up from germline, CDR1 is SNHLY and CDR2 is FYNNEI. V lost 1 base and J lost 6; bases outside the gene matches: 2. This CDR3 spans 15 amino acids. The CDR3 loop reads CASSEEGQGYEKLFF. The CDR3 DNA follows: TGTGCCAGCAGTGAAGAGGGACAGGGGTATGAAAAACTGTTTTTT.

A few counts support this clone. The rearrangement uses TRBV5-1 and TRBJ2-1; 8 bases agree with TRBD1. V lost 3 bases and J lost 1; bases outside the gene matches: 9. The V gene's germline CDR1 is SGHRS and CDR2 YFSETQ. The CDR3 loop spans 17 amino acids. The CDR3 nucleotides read TGCGCCAGCAGCTCGTCCTCGGGACAGGAGTCCTACAATGAGCAGTTCTTC. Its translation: CASSSSSGQESYNEQFF.

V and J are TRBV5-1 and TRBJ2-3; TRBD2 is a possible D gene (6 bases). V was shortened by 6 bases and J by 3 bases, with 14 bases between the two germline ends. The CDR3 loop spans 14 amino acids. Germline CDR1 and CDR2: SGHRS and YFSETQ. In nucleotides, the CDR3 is TGCGCCAGCAAGGCGGGACCAGGTACAGATACGCAGTATTTT. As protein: CASKAGPGTDTQYF.

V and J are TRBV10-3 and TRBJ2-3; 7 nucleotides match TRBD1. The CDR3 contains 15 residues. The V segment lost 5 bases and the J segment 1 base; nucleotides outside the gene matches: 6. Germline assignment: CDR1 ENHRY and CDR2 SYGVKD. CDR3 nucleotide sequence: TGTGCCATCAGTTTAACAGGGGATGGCACAGATACGCAGTATTTT. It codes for CAISLTGDGTDTQYF.

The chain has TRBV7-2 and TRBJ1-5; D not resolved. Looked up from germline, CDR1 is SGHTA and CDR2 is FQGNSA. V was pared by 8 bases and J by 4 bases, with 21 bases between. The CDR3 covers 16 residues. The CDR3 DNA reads TGTGCCAGCGCGGTATACACCAGCCGGGGTAATCAGCCCCAGCATTTT. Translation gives CASAVYTSRGNQPQHF. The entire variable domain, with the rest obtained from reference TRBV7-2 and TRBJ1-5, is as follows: GAGVSQSPSNKVTEKGKDVELRCDPISGHTALYWYRQSLGQGLEFLIYFQGNSAPDKSGLPSDRFSAERTGGSVSTLTIQRTQQEDSAVYLCASAVYTSRGNQPQHFGDGTRLSIL.

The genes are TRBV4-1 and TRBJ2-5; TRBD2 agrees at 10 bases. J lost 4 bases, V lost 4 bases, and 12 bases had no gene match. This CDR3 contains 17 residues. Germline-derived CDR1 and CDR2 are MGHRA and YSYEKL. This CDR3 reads CASSPETSGGAGETQYF. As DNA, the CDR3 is TGCGCCAGCAGCCCAGAGACCAGCGGGGGGGCAGGAGAGACCCAGTACTTC.

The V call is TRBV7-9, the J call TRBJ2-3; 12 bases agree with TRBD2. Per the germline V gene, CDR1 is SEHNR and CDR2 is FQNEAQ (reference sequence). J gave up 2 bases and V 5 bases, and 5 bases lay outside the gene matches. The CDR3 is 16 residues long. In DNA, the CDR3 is TGTGCCAGCAGCAGGTGGACTAGCGGGACCACAGATACGCAGTATTTT. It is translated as CASSRWTSGTTDTQYF.

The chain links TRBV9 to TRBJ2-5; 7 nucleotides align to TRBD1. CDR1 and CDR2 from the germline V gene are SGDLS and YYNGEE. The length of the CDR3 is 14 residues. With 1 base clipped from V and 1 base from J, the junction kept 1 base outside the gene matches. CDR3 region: CASSVNRGQETQYF. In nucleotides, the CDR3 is TGTGCCAGCAGCGTAAACAGGGGCCAAGAGACCCAGTACTTC.

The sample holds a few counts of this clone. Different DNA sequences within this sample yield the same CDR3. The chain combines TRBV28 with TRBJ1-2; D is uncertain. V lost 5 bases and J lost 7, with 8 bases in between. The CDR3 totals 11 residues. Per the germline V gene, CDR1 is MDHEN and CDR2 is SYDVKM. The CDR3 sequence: CASSPRGGYTF. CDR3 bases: TGTGCCAGCAGTCCCCGCGGTGGCTACACCTTC.